A selection of T cell receptor beta chains follows, all from one sample in a study of CD8 T cells in ankylosing spondylitis. TCRdb analysed the 5' RACE reads with MiXCR anew, one entry per CDR3 protein. The table lists about 42,000 distinct CDR3 sequences, 3% to 4.5% of them singletons. Sequencing was done on a sample of blood, either unsorted or a sorted T cell fraction (not recorded which). Source of these receptors: a female donor with ankylosing spondylitis or in good health (not recorded which). The CDR3 runs from the conserved cysteine through the conserved F or W. D genes are given only for firm matches. Some rows have no size entry. The others give once, few or many, or a class for an expanded clone.

D gene: .
V gene: TRBV9
clone size: many
J gene: TRBJ1-1
CDR3 protein: CASSAGWGRNTEAFF
CDR3 DNA: TGTGCCAGCAGCGCTGGGTGGGGGAGGAACACTGAAGCTTTCTTT

D gene: TRBD2
V gene: TRBV9
clone size: few
J gene: TRBJ2-5
CDR3 protein: CASSVRMGGGPQETQYF
CDR3 DNA: TGTGCCAGCAGCGTAAGAATGGGCGGGGGGCCCCAAGAGACCCAGTACTTC

D gene: .
V gene: TRBV9
clone size: many
J gene: TRBJ2-3
CDR3 protein: CASSPSGSSTDTQYF
CDR3 DNA: TGTGCCAGCAGCCCTTCCGGCTCTAGCACAGATACGCAGTATTTT

D gene: TRBD1
V gene: TRBV9
clone size: many
J gene: TRBJ2-5
CDR3 protein: CASSVGPGQGINQETQYF
CDR3 DNA: TGTGCCAGCAGCGTAGGTCCCGGACAGGGAATAAACCAAGAGACCCAGTACTTC

D gene: .
V gene: TRBV9
clone size: many
J gene: TRBJ2-2
CDR3 protein: CASSVDGTPIGELFF
CDR3 DNA: TGTGCCAGCAGCGTAGACGGCACCCCAATCGGGGAGCTGTTTTTT

D gene: .
V gene: TRBV9
clone size: many
J gene: TRBJ1-1
CDR3 protein: CASSRRELNTEAFF
CDR3 DNA: TGTGCCAGCAGCAGGCGGGAGTTGAACACTGAAGCTTTCTTT

D gene: .
V gene: TRBV21-1
clone size: .
J gene: TRBJ2-6
CDR3 protein: CASSKGGVSGANVLTF
CDR3 DNA: TGTGCCAGCAGCAAAGGAGGTGTCTCTGGGGCCAACGTCCTGACTTTC

D gene: TRBD1
V gene: TRBV9
clone size: many
J gene: TRBJ2-5
CDR3 protein: CASSVAGTGGAETQYF
CDR3 DNA: TGTGCCAGCAGCGTAGCCGGGACAGGGGGCGCAGAGACCCAGTACTTC

D gene: .
V gene: TRBV9
clone size: many
J gene: TRBJ2-3
CDR3 protein: CASSASGVHTDTQYF
CDR3 DNA: TGTGCCAGCAGCGCATCAGGGGTCCACACAGATACGCAGTATTTT

D gene: .
V gene: TRBV9
clone size: many
J gene: TRBJ1-5
CDR3 protein: CASSVGPGANSNQPQHF
CDR3 DNA: TGTGCCAGCAGCGTAGGACCTGGTGCGAATAGCAATCAGCCCCAGCATTTT

D gene: .
V gene: TRBV9
clone size: .
J gene: TRBJ1-2
CDR3 protein: CASSVGVGGHYGYTF
CDR3 DNA: TGTGCCAGCAGCGTAGGAGTGGGGGGTCACTATGGCTACACCTTC

D gene: .
V gene: TRBV9
clone size: many
J gene: TRBJ1-4
CDR3 protein: CASSVGRGEKLFF
CDR3 DNA: TGTGCCAGCAGCGTAGGACGAGGTGAAAAACTGTTTTTT

D gene: TRBD2
V gene: TRBV9
clone size: many
J gene: TRBJ2-5
CDR3 protein: CASSVGGTSGSRAETQYF
CDR3 DNA: TGTGCCAGCAGCGTAGGGGGGACTAGCGGGTCCCGGGCGGAGACCCAGTACTTC

D gene: .
V gene: TRBV9
clone size: many
J gene: TRBJ2-5
CDR3 protein: CASGEGGRETQYF
CDR3 DNA: TGTGCCAGCGGAGAGGGGGGTCGGGAGACCCAGTACTTC

D gene: TRBD2
V gene: TRBV9
clone size: many
J gene: TRBJ2-1
CDR3 protein: CASSLGLAGGQEQFF
CDR3 DNA: TGTGCCAGCAGCCTAGGACTAGCGGGGGGGCAAGAGCAGTTCTTC